The 27 T cell receptor beta chains presented below share a single source sample, sequenced in a study of blood T cell repertoires in COVID-19. Profiling relied on immunoSEQ multiplex PCR, and the TCRdb table lists in-frame clones only, not all of them. The table includes about 390,000 clones, around 87% detected once. Material: peripheral blood. The receptor set was obtained from an older woman with COVID-19, enrolled during active disease.

This clone came up once. This chain's CDR3 is CASSESNNLNTEAFF. The DNA for the CDR3 is TGCGCCAGCAGTGAGTCGAACAACCTGAACACTGAAGCTTTCTTT. The J gene is TRBJ1-1, the V gene TRBV10-2, with D hard to call. CDR3 length equals 15 residues. Germline values: CDR1 WSHSY, CDR2 SAAADI. V lost 0 bases to trimming and J lost 0 bases, with 8 bases between them.

The J gene is TRBJ2-3, the V gene TRBV6-5, with a tentative D call TRBD1 (6 bases). V was cut by 10 bases and J by 3 bases, with 17 bases left in between. This CDR3 comprises 14 residues. Germline CDR1 is MNHEY and CDR2 is SVGAGI. The CDR3 DNA follows: TGTGCCATCCTAGCTGGGGGCCGTACAGATACGCAGTATTTT. This sequence encodes CAILAGGRTDTQYF.

The CDR3 is CAIRATGGGEETQYF. CDR3 in DNA: TGTGCCATCAGAGCGACAGGGGGAGGCGAGGAGACCCAGTACTTC. The chain uses TRBV10-3 and TRBJ2-5; 9 nucleotides agree with TRBD1. Unmatched junction bases numbered 10, after V lost 6 bases and J lost 5 bases. CDR1 ENHRY and CDR2 SYGVKD come from the germline V gene. The CDR3 covers 15 residues.

This chain connects TRBV19 to TRBJ1-2; 7 positions match TRBD1. Germline CDR1 and CDR2: LNHDA and SQIVND (reference sequence). This CDR3 is 11 amino acids long. V trimming: 10 bases; J trimming: 4 bases; junction bases outside the gene matches: 3. The CDR3 loop is CATRDSYGYTF. CDR3 nucleotide sequence: TGTGCCACCCGGGACAGCTATGGCTACACCTTC.

The gene calls are TRBV19 and TRBJ1-1; 8 bases map to TRBD1. This CDR3 is built from 18 residues. Germline trimming cut 5 bases from V and 0 bases from J; bases unmatched to any gene: 14. The V gene's germline CDR1 is LNHDA and CDR2 SQIVND (reference sequence). DNA of the CDR3: TGTGCCAGTAGTCCCCGCAGGGGGCCGCTTTGGGTGAACACTGAAGCTTTCTTT. Its protein product is CASSPRRGPLWVNTEAFF.

The chain combines TRBV4-2 with TRBJ2-7; TRBD2 matches at 7 bases. From germline, CDR1 is LGHNA and CDR2 YNFKEQ. The CDR3 has 14 amino acids. V dropped 4 bases and J dropped 3; count of bases not matched to a gene: 6. CDR3 sequence: CASSLSPGGYEQYF. The CDR3 DNA reads as TGTGCCAGCAGCCTAAGTCCGGGAGGCTACGAGCAGTACTTC.

This clone was detected a few times. The chain uses TRBV7-9 and TRBJ1-5, with 9 bases aligning to TRBD1. CDR1 and CDR2 (germline): SEHNR, FQNEAQ (reference sequence). The trim removed 5 bases at V and 6 bases at J, leaving 8 bases unmatched. The CDR3 extends over 15 amino acids. The CDR3 DNA is TGTGCCAGCAGCGGACCGGGACAGGGCGGTCAGCCCCAGCATTTT. The encoded protein is CASSGPGQGGQPQHF.

The V and J genes are TRBV5-1 and TRBJ2-5; D is possibly TRBD2 (6 bases). Trimming cost V 4 bases and J 5 bases, with 15 bases left between them. The germline V gene has CDR1 SGHRS and CDR2 YFSETQ. The CDR3 consists of 14 residues. CDR3: CASSLSDYRETQYF. The CDR3 region has the DNA TGCGCCAGCAGCCTATCGGACTACCGGGAGACCCAGTACTTC.

In this sample, this clone turned up once. The genes are TRBV27 and TRBJ2-7; 10 nucleotides line up with TRBD1. J was trimmed by 5 bases and V by 4 bases; bases with no gene match: 8. CDR1 and CDR2 (germline): MNHEY, SMNVEV (reference sequence). CDR3 length: 15 amino acids. This CDR3 reads CASSSPGQGHHEQYF. As DNA, the CDR3 is TGTGCCAGCAGTTCACCGGGACAGGGGCACCACGAGCAGTACTTC.

This chain links TRBV5-1 with TRBJ2-2; 14 bases agree with TRBD2. CDR1 SGHRS and CDR2 YFSETQ come from the germline V gene. This CDR3 comprises 19 residues. V was clipped by 1 base and J by 0 bases; unmatched bases: 5. CDR3 DNA: TGCGCCAGCAGCTTGTTAGGACTAGCGGGGGGCGCGAACACCGGGGAGCTGTTTTTT. It translates to CASSLLGLAGGANTGELFF.

V usage is TRBV15 and J usage is TRBJ1-1; 7 nucleotides align to TRBD1. CDR3 size: 14 residues. Germline trimming cut 1 base from V and 9 bases from J; bases unmatched to any gene: 8. The germline V gene encodes CDR1 LNHNV and CDR2 YYDKDF (reference sequence). The CDR3 nucleotides read TGTGCCACCAGCAGAGCCCATGACAGGGTCCAAGCTTTCTTT. Its protein product is CATSRAHDRVQAFF. Supplemented by reference TRBV15 and TRBJ1-1, the full variable domain reads DAMVIQNPRYQVTQFGKPVTLSCSQTLNHNVMYWYQQKSSQAPKLLFHYYDKDFNNEADTPDNFQSRRPNTSFCFLDIRSPGLGDTAMYLCATSRAHDRVQAFFGQGTRLTVV.

The gene calls are TRBV10-3 and TRBJ2-2; TRBD1 agrees at 7 bases. There are 15 residues in the CDR3. Germline V CDR1 and CDR2: ENHRY, SYGVKD. V lost 0 bases to trimming and J lost 5 bases; unmatched junction nucleotides: 3. DNA of the CDR3: TGTGCCATCAGTGAGTCGGGGACAGCTACCGGGGAGCTGTTTTTT. Translating it yields CAISESGTATGELFF.

The sample holds a few counts of this clone. CDR3 amino acids: CANDRENTGELFF. The CDR3 DNA reads as TGTGCCAACGACAGAGAGAACACCGGGGAGCTGTTTTTT. The chain combines TRBV21-1 with TRBJ2-2; the table's D gene call, TRBD1, was not cross checked with the DNA. TRBV21-1 counts as a pseudogene. CDR3 length: 13 residues.

V usage is TRBV7-6 and J usage is TRBJ1-4; D gene uncertain. The CDR3 is made up of 15 amino acids. Looked up from germline, CDR1 is SGHVS and CDR2 is FNYEAQ. Trimming left V 4 bases short and J 3 bases short, with 12 bases between. Written as DNA, the CDR3 is TGTGCCAGCAGCTATTCGACACAATCTAATGAAAAACTGTTTTTT. It yields the protein CASSYSTQSNEKLFF.

The rearrangement joins TRBV5-5 to TRBJ2-2; TRBD1 might be the D (5 bases). Germline V gene data show CDR1 as SGHKS and CDR2 as YYEKEE (reference sequence). The CDR3 sequence is 15 residues long. Trimming removed 1 base from V and 5 bases from J, with 12 bases in between. The CDR3, as DNA: TGTGCCAGCAGCTTGTGGGGCAGTCCTACCGGGGAGCTGTTTTTT. It translates to CASSLWGSPTGELFF.

In this sample, this clone turned up once. V is TRBV3-1 (or the pseudogene TRBV3-2) and J is TRBJ2-5, with D perhaps matching TRBD2 (5 bases). The CDR3 extends over 15 amino acids. V was pared by 5 bases and J by 7 bases, with 20 bases between. Germline CDR1 is LGHDT and CDR2 is YNNKEL (reference sequence). The CDR3: CASSSPSRPRGTQYF. The CDR3 DNA reads as TGTGCCAGCAGCTCCCCTAGCAGACCCAGAGGGACCCAGTACTTC.

The chain carries TRBV10-1 and TRBJ1-1, with D possibly being TRBD1 (5 bases). The CDR3 totals 15 residues. The germline V and J ends were trimmed by 3 bases and 3 bases, with 14 bases remaining between them. CDR1 is WNHNN, CDR2 SYGVQD, per germline (reference sequence). The CDR3 DNA sequence: TGCGCCAGCAGTGAAAACCCTCGGGGGGACACTGAAGCTTTCTTT. Translated, it gives CASSENPRGDTEAFF.

V is TRBV3-1 (or the pseudogene TRBV3-2) and J is TRBJ1-1; a possible D gene is TRBD1 (6 bases). Germline values: CDR1 LGHDT, CDR2 YNNKEL (reference sequence). The CDR3 is 13 amino acids. V was cut by 0 bases and J by 10 bases, with 12 bases left in between. In DNA, the CDR3 is TGTGCCAGCAGCCAAGAGGGGGCAGGGAGAGCTTTCTTT. Translation: CASSQEGAGRAFF.

This chain joins TRBV2 and TRBJ1-6; weak D call: TRBD1 (5 bases). V dropped 4 bases and J dropped 7 bases, with 17 bases sitting between them. The CDR3 consists of 16 residues. Germline CDR1 SNHLY, CDR2 FYNNEI. The CDR3 loop is CASSARWGGKNSPLHF. The CDR3 DNA reads TGTGCCAGCAGTGCCCGGTGGGGGGGAAAAAATTCACCCCTCCACTTT.

This rearrangement joins TRBV3-1 (or the pseudogene TRBV3-2) to TRBJ2-3, with 7 bases lining up with TRBD1. There are 14 residues in the CDR3. CDR1 is LGHDT, CDR2 YNNKEL, per germline (reference sequence). Losses at the gene ends were 3 bases for V and 4 bases for J; bases not matched to a gene: 4. The CDR3 is CASSHRTGADTQYF. For the CDR3, the DNA is TGTGCCAGCAGCCATCGGACAGGAGCAGATACGCAGTATTTT.

The gene calls are TRBV3-1 (or the pseudogene TRBV3-2) and TRBJ1-3, with D hard to call. The germline V and J ends were trimmed by 0 bases and 9 bases, with 18 bases remaining between them. CDR3 length: 16 amino acids. Germline lookup yields CDR1 LGHDT and CDR2 YNNKEL (reference sequence). CDR3 amino acids: CASSQDLSPVLATIYF. The CDR3 bases are TGTGCCAGCAGCCAAGATCTTTCCCCTGTTCTGGCCACCATATATTTT.

The rearrangement joins TRBV20-1 to TRBJ1-1, with a tentative D call TRBD1 (6 bases). Per the germline V gene, CDR1 is DFQATT and CDR2 is SNEGSKA (reference sequence). This CDR3 comprises 11 residues. The germline V and J ends were trimmed by 6 bases and 5 bases, with 10 bases remaining between them. CDR3 bases: TGCAGTGCGCCTAGGGGGACTGAAGCTTTCTTT. It yields the protein CSAPRGTEAFF.

The chain combines TRBV11-2 with TRBJ2-5, with TRBD2 matching 7 bases. There are 14 residues in the CDR3. With V trimmed by 5 bases and J by 2 bases, 5 bases remained unmatched. Germline CDR1 reads SGHAT; CDR2 reads FQNNGV. The CDR3, as DNA: TGTGCCAGCAGCCGGGGCGGGAGTCAAGAGACCCAGTACTTC. This encodes CASSRGGSQETQYF.

The rearrangement joins TRBV5-1 to TRBJ1-5; 9 nucleotides match TRBD1. Per germline, CDR1 SGHRS and CDR2 YFSETQ. This CDR3 comprises 15 residues. With 4 bases clipped from V and 4 bases from J, the junction kept 6 bases outside the gene matches. Here the CDR3 reads CASSGGTGSNQPQHF. The CDR3 DNA reads TGCGCCAGCAGCGGCGGGACAGGGTCAAATCAGCCCCAGCATTTT.

The chain couples TRBV18 to TRBJ1-3, with D tentatively TRBD1 (6 bases). Germline CDR1 is KGHSH and CDR2 is LQKENI. The CDR3 has 16 residues. V gave up 0 bases and J gave up 0 bases, with 9 bases separating them. CDR3 in DNA: TGTGCCAGCTCACCACCGGGGGCCTACTCTGGAAACACCATATATTTT. Amino acid sequence: CASSPPGAYSGNTIYF.

This chain connects TRBV18 to TRBJ1-1, with TRBD1 matching 7 bases. Unmatched junction bases numbered 11, after V lost 3 bases and J lost 1 base. CDR1 KGHSH and CDR2 LQKENI come from the germline V gene. The CDR3 length is 17 residues. In DNA, the CDR3 is TGTGCCAGCTCACCTTTAAAGACAGGGCGACGGAACACTGAAGCTTTCTTT. This gives the protein CASSPLKTGRRNTEAFF.

This chain uses TRBV19 with TRBJ2-7; no definite D call. Germline V lookup: CDR1 LNHDA, CDR2 SQIVND (reference sequence). The ends were cut back, 3 bases at V and 1 base at J, with 13 bases in the middle. This CDR3 comprises 15 residues. DNA of the CDR3: TGTGCCAGTAGTATCGACCCCCGGGTATCCTACGAGCAGTACTTC. Translated: CASSIDPRVSYEQYF.